The clone carrying this T cell receptor (beta chain) was found a few times. Its target is not known. This sample is part of a study of T cells after yellow fever vaccination. Whole-study results and caveats: Although most clonotypes did not, a small share appeared in both CD4 and CD8 compartments.

By 5'RACE template switching, TCR cDNA was produced, with a universal primer site and UMIs added in the process. TCRdb analysed the 5' RACE reads with MiXCR anew, one entry per CDR3 protein. The sample consists of hundreds of thousands of distinct CDR3 sequences, around 12% of them appearing once. The CDR3 length is 16 residues. The V segment lost 2 bases and the J segment 4 bases; nucleotides outside the gene matches: 7. Germline-derived CDR1 and CDR2 are SGHNT and YYREEE (reference sequence). The material was PBMCs, obtained on the day of the yellow fever booster vaccination. The receptor was isolated from a man aged 30 to 39 who received the YFV17D yellow fever vaccine. J is TRBJ2-1 and V is TRBV5-4; TRBD2 aligns across 9 bases. CDR3 sequence: CASSLESGRKYNEQFF. CDR3 DNA: TGTGCCAGCAGCTTAGAGAGCGGGAGGAAGTACAATGAGCAGTTCTTC. Looking up the rest from reference TRBV5-4 and TRBJ2-1 gives the full variable domain: ETGVTQSPTHLIKTRGQQVTLRCSSQSGHNTVSWYQQALGQGPQFIFQYYREEENGRGNFPPRFSGLQFPNYSSELNVNALELDDSALYLCASSLESGRKYNEQFFGPGTRLTVL.